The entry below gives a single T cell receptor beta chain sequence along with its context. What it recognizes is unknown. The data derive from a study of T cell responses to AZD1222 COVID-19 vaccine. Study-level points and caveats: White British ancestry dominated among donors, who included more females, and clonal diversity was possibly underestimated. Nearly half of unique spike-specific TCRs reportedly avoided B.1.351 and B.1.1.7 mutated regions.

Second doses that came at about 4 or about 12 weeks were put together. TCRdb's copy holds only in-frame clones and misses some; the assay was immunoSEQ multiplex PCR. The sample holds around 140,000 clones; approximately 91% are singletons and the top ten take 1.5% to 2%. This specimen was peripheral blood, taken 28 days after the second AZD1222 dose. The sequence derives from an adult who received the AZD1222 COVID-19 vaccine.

DNA of the CDR3: TGTGCCAGCAGTGAAAGGGCGGCAGGCCTTAATGAAAAACTGTTTTTT. Residues: CASSERAAGLNEKLFF. V gene TRBV2 combines with J gene TRBJ1-4; no firm D call. Trimming left V 2 bases short and J 4 bases short, with 14 bases between. From germline, CDR1 is SNHLY and CDR2 FYNNEI. The CDR3 covers 16 residues.